What follows are 31 T cell receptor beta chains derived from one specimen sequenced in a study of tumor and adjacent non-tumor tissue in lung cancer. The template was RNA from unsorted bulk tissue. TCRbeta libraries were built with three rounds of nested PCR, modified from ARM-PCR. MiXCR, applied by TCRdb to the multiplex PCR reads, yields one record per CDR3 protein. Of approximately 100,000 distinct CDR3 sequences listed, roughly 80% are singletons. Input material: lung tumor tissue. These receptor sequences come from a woman aged 55-75 years with non-small cell lung cancer.

For this clonotype: A junction boundary mismatches the germline segment, possibly from a read error. This rearrangement joins TRBV11-3 to TRBJ1-1; D is unclear. Germline CDR1 reads SGHNT; CDR2 reads YENEEA. CDR3 length: 15 amino acids. For the CDR3, the DNA is TGTGCCAGCAGTTTAGATTCGGGGAAATGCACTGAGGCTTTCTTT. Residues: CASSLDSGKCTEAFF.

V usage is TRBV5-4 and J usage is TRBJ2-1, with D perhaps TRBD1 (6 bases). V dropped 4 bases and J dropped 10 bases, with 24 bases sitting between them. Germline values: CDR1 SGHNT, CDR2 YYREEE (reference sequence). This CDR3 has 16 amino acids. The CDR3, as DNA: TGTGCCAGCAGCCCCCCCCAGACAACTTTGAGGGGGGAGCAGTTCTTC. This translates into CASSPPQTTLRGEQFF.

This clonotype was observed at least ten times. This chain links TRBV6-5 with TRBJ1-3, with D maybe TRBD1 (6 bases). The CDR3 is 15 amino acids. Germline CDR1 is MNHEY and CDR2 is SVGAGI. V shed 2 bases and J shed 2 bases, with 10 bases lying between them. CDR3 loop: CASSYTEGAGNTIYF. The CDR3 DNA sequence: TGTGCCAGCAGTTACACCGAGGGGGCTGGAAACACCATATATTTT.

Remarks on this clonotype: The junction does not match germline at one end; this may be a read error. The chain is built from TRBV7-2 and TRBJ2-5; a weak D match, TRBD1 (6 bases). Per germline, CDR1 SGHTA and CDR2 FQGNSA. The CDR3 is 14 amino acids. The CDR3 loop is CASSCRDKGETQYF. CDR3 nucleotides: TGTGCCAGCAGTTGCCGGGACAAGGGAGAGACACAGTACTTC.

Of note for this clonotype: One junction end disagrees with the germline gene, perhaps due to a read error. V usage is TRBV11-2 and J usage is TRBJ1-2; 7 bases map to TRBD1. Germline V gives CDR1 SGHAT, CDR2 FQNNGV. This CDR3 contains 15 residues. The CDR3 is CASNLVRDSLHGYTF. Here the CDR3 DNA reads TGTGCCAGCAACTTAGTACGGGACAGCTTGCATGGCTACACCTTC.

Points on this clonotype: Germline is not matched at one junction end, which may reflect a read error. The rearrangement links TRBV6-2 or TRBV6-3 to TRBJ2-7; TRBD1 agrees at 7 bases. This CDR3 has 15 amino acids. From germline, CDR1 is MNHEY and CDR2 SVGEGT. CDR3 amino acids: CASSSFLDRSYGQYF. In DNA form, the CDR3 reads TGTGCCAGCAGTTCATTCCTGGACAGGTCCTACGGGCAGTACTTC.

A remark on this clonotype: A much larger clone differs by one base, so this may be a read error. The genes are TRBV20-1 and TRBJ2-5; 7 positions match TRBD1. The CDR3 totals 13 residues. Germline V gives CDR1 DFQATT, CDR2 SNEGSKA (reference sequence). The CDR3 loop reads CCARRDREETQYF. The DNA of the CDR3 is TGCTGTGCTCGCCGGGACAGAGAAGAGACCCAGTACTTC.

In regard to this clonotype: The conserved closing phenylalanine or tryptophan is absent in this CDR3, likely reflecting a read error. The DNA is omitted, as the CDR3 cannot be located on it reliably, and the CDR3 follows TCRdb's listing. V usage is TRBV20-1 and J usage is TRBJ2-7; the D segment call TRBD1 is taken from the table without a DNA check. The germline V gene has CDR1 DFQATT and CDR2 SNEGSKA (reference sequence). Counting both end residues, the CDR3 totals 14 amino acids. CDR3 amino acids: CSARAGGNSYEEYY.

Comment on this clonotype: Mismatch with germline at one junction end may stem from a read error. CDR3 nucleotide sequence: TGCGCAAGCAGCCAAGACAGGAGTTATCAGCCCCAGCATTTT. It translates to CASSQDRSYQPQHF. The chain links TRBV4-3 to TRBJ1-5; D possibly corresponds to TRBD1 (6 bases). Per the germline V gene, CDR1 is LGHNA and CDR2 is YSLEER. The CDR3 spans 14 residues.

In regard to this clonotype: The CDR3 end shows no conserved phenylalanine or tryptophan, and so a read error is likely. The V gene is TRBV28, the J gene TRBJ2-3, with 7 bases fitting TRBD2. The CDR3 loop spans 12 amino acids. Germline trimming cut 10 bases from V and 6 bases from J; bases unmatched to any gene: 7. Germline lookup yields CDR1 MDHEN and CDR2 SYDVKM. The chain's CDR3 is CANSDGGDTQYL. CDR3 nucleotide sequence: TGTGCCAACAGCGACGGGGGGGATACGCAGTATCTT.

About this clonotype: At one boundary the junction diverges from the germline segment, which might be a read error. The gene calls are TRBV6-2 or TRBV6-3 and TRBJ2-1; D is possibly TRBD2 (5 bases). CDR1 MNHEY and CDR2 SVGEGT come from the germline V gene. The CDR3 has 14 amino acids. The CDR3 sequence: CASCGGPGFNEQSF. DNA of the CDR3: TGTGCCAGCTGCGGTGGTCCGGGATTCAATGAGCAGTCCTTC.

This chain joins TRBV10-3 and TRBJ2-2; D gene ambiguous. V lost 3 bases and J 5 bases, leaving 7 bases between the germline ends. The CDR3 loop spans 13 amino acids. Germline CDR1 is ENHRY and CDR2 is SYGVKD. CDR3 region: CAISERATGELFF. The CDR3 DNA sequence: TGTGCCATCAGTGAAAGGGCGACCGGGGAGCTGTTTTTT.

As regards this clonotype: Being one base from a much bigger clone, this may be a read error. J is TRBJ2-1 and V is TRBV29-1, with TRBD2 matching over 8 bases. This CDR3 is 14 amino acids long. Germline CDR1 and CDR2: SQVTM and ANQGSEA. DNA for the CDR3: TGCATCACGGTGGGGAGCGGGGCGGGGGGCGAGCAGTTCTTC. Translation gives CITVGSGAGGEQFF.

Note on this clonotype: This sequence may be a read error, since a much larger clone differs from it by one base. This rearrangement joins TRBV20-1 to TRBJ1-1; D gene unclear. The CDR3 totals 13 residues. CDR1 is DFQATT and CDR2 is SNEGSKA in the germline V gene (reference sequence). This CDR3 reads CSASLSLNTEPFF. DNA of the CDR3: TGCAGTGCTAGTCTTAGCCTCAACACTGAACCTTTCTTT.

This chain joins TRBV11-2 and TRBJ2-6, with D hard to call. The V and J ends lost 2 bases and 2 bases respectively, with 13 bases between them. The CDR3 length is 17 residues. Germline loops: CDR1 SGHAT, CDR2 FQNNGV. The CDR3 sequence is CASSLLRVCTGANVLTF. The CDR3 bases are TGTGCCAGCAGCTTACTCCGCGTATGCACTGGGGCCAACGTCCTGACTTTC. Using reference TRBV11-2 and TRBJ2-6 for the parts outside the CDR3, the full variable domain is EAGVAQSPRYKIIEKRQSVAFWCNPISGHATLYWYQQILGQGPKLLIQFQNNGVVDDSQLPKDRFSAERLKGVDSTLKIQPAKLEDSAVYLCASSLLRVCTGANVLTFGAGSRLTVL.

This clonotype was seen a handful of times. The chain recombines TRBV5-5 with TRBJ2-7, with 9 nucleotides matching TRBD1. The CDR3 has 15 amino acids. Germline V CDR1 and CDR2: SGHKS, YYEKEE (reference sequence). V was clipped by 4 bases and J by 1 base; unmatched bases: 6. The CDR3 reads CASSGSGTGSYEQYF. The CDR3 bases are TGTGCCAGCAGCGGGTCCGGGACAGGGTCCTACGAGCAGTACTTC.

Worth noting for this clonotype: A junction boundary mismatches the germline segment, possibly from a read error. The chain has TRBV20-1 and TRBJ1-1; D remains ambiguous. The CDR3 is 15 residues long. CDR1 is DFQATT, CDR2 SNEGSKA, per germline (reference sequence). CDR3 in amino acids: CSAPTWGSMNSEVFF. CDR3 in DNA: TGCAGTGCTCCGACATGGGGTTCCATGAACAGTGAAGTTTTCTTT.

Note on this clonotype: An end of the junction does not agree with germline; a read error may underlie this. This chain uses TRBV28 with TRBJ2-1, with D perhaps TRBD2 (5 bases). Germline loops: CDR1 MDHEN, CDR2 SYDVKM. The CDR3 consists of 12 residues. The CDR3 is CASISSVGEHFF. Here the CDR3 DNA reads TGTGCCAGCATCTCCTCGGTCGGGGAGCACTTCTTC.

Judged by abundance, this clonotype is large. The CDR3 loop reads CASSLGPLALSYNEQFF. The CDR3 DNA sequence: TGTGCCAGCAGCTTAGGCCCACTAGCACTATCCTACAATGAGCAGTTCTTC. The genes are TRBV11-3 and TRBJ2-1; D is possibly TRBD2 (6 bases). This CDR3 contains 17 residues. Trimming cost V 1 base and J 1 base, with 14 bases left between them. Per the germline V gene, CDR1 is SGHNT and CDR2 is YENEEA.

Turning to this clonotype: Since no conserved phenylalanine or tryptophan closes the CDR3, a read error is the likely cause. The J gene is TRBJ2-3, the V gene TRBV11-2, with D uncertain. From germline, CDR1 is SGHAT and CDR2 FQNNGV. The CDR3 totals 11 residues. Trimming pared 11 bases from V and 3 bases from J, leaving 9 bases between. The CDR3 coding sequence is TGTGCCTGGAGCTTAACAGATACGCAGTATCTT. Residues: CAWSLTDTQYL.

A word on this clonotype: With a much larger clone just one base away, this may be a read error. The rearrangement joins TRBV20-1 to TRBJ1-5; unclear D gene. The CDR3 runs to 13 residues. Germline CDR1 and CDR2: DFQATT and SNEGSKA (reference sequence). V was clipped by 6 bases and J by 4 bases, with 13 bases between them. The DNA of the CDR3 is TGCAGTGCGTCCAGGCAACAGAATCAGCCCCAGCATTTT. Encoded protein: CSASRQQNQPQHF.

The chain has TRBV20-1 and TRBJ1-5, with 10 bases identical to TRBD1. Germline V gives CDR1 DFQATT, CDR2 SNEGSKA (reference sequence). V lost 5 bases and J lost 9; bases outside the gene matches: 13. This CDR3 is 15 amino acids long. DNA for the CDR3: TGCAGTGCTTGTGGAGGGACAGGGGTTAGGGGGCCCCAGCATTTT. Its protein is CSACGGTGVRGPQHF.

Turning to this clonotype: The germline gene is not matched at one end of the junction; a read error may be the cause. The V and J genes are TRBV28 and TRBJ1-6, with D perhaps TRBD1 (5 bases). Germline-derived CDR1 and CDR2 are MDHEN and SYDVKM. CDR3 length: 12 residues. The CDR3 loop is CASSSGYSLLHF. CDR3 coding DNA: TGTGCCAGCAGCTCAGGGTACTCACTCCTCCACTTT.

This clonotype was observed once. The conserved phenylalanine or tryptophan normally closing the CDR3 is absent here, so this likely arose from a read error. This chain connects TRBV6-2 or TRBV6-3 to TRBJ2-1; 9 bases match TRBD2. The CDR3 runs 14 residues. The V segment lost 5 bases and the J segment 10 bases; nucleotides outside the gene matches: 9. The germline gives CDR1 MNHEY, CDR2 SVGEGT. CDR3 coding DNA: TGTGCCAGCAGTACCAGCCTAACTAGCGGGGAGCAGTTCTTA. Protein product: CASSTSLTSGEQFL.

About this clonotype itself: It may be a read error: a sequence one base away is much more abundant. V and J are TRBV6-2 or TRBV6-3 and TRBJ2-7; 8 bases map to TRBD1. This CDR3 is built from 16 residues. CDR1 and CDR2 (germline): MNHEY, SVGEGT. DNA of the CDR3: TGTGCCAGCAGTTCCCCCTGGGACAGGACTACCTACAAGCAGTACTTC. Encoded protein: CASSSPWDRTTYKQYF.

On this clonotype itself: An end of the junction differs from the germline gene, which may be a read error. This chain joins TRBV5-4 and TRBJ2-2; 14 nucleotides align to TRBD2. Germline-derived CDR1 and CDR2 are SGHNT and YYREEE (reference sequence). This CDR3 comprises 18 residues. The CDR3, as DNA: TGTGCTAGCAGCACTGCCCTGACTAGCGGGAGGGTTGCCGGGAAGCTGTTTTTT. Its translation: CASSTALTSGRVAGKLFF.

This chain uses TRBV4-2 with TRBJ2-1, with 12 nucleotides matching TRBD2. The germline CDR1 and CDR2 sequences are LGHNA and YNFKEQ. The length of the CDR3 is 16 residues. DNA of the CDR3: TGTATCAGCAGCCAAGCAGGACTAGCGGGAAACAATGAGCAGTTCTTC. Its protein is CISSQAGLAGNNEQFF.

Concerning this clonotype itself: The junction and the germline gene differ at one end; a read error may be behind it. The V gene is TRBV24-1, the J gene TRBJ2-5; perhaps D is TRBD1 or TRBD2 (5 bases each). Germline V gene data show CDR1 as KGHDR and CDR2 as SFDVKD. CDR3 length: 14 amino acids. CDR3 amino acids: CATSDTGAQVTQYF. CDR3 in DNA: TGTGCCACGAGTGATACCGGGGCCCAAGTGACCCAGTACTTC.

The chain employs TRBV7-6 and TRBJ2-7; TRBD1 agrees at 8 bases. With V trimmed by 1 base and J by 3 bases, 2 bases remained unmatched. The germline CDR1 and CDR2 sequences are SGHVS and FNYEAQ. CDR3 size: 14 residues. The CDR3 is CASSLGQGYYEQYF. Written as DNA, the CDR3 is TGTGCCAGCAGCTTAGGACAGGGGTACTACGAGCAGTACTTC.

With regard to this clonotype: A much larger clone lies a single base off, so this may be a read error. The CDR3 DNA reads TGTGCCGCCAGCCCGAGAGAAGGCGAGCAGTACTTC. Its protein is CAASPREGEQYF. The chain uses TRBV15 and TRBJ2-7; no clear D gene. Germline values: CDR1 LNHNV, CDR2 YYDKDF (reference sequence). The CDR3 length is 12 residues.

Turning to this clonotype: A much larger clone is a single base away; this may be a read error. The V gene is TRBV20-1, the J gene TRBJ2-7; 7 bases fit TRBD2. The ends lost 4 bases at V and 8 bases at J; junction bases unmatched: 5. Germline lookup yields CDR1 DFQATT and CDR2 SNEGSKA (reference sequence). The CDR3 runs 11 residues. CDR3 nucleotide sequence: TGCAGTGCTATGGGGGGGTTTAAGCAGTACTTC. Translation gives CSAMGGFKQYF.